This TCR beta chain stems from a study of shared clonotypes between healthy human individuals. Across the whole study: Used for every donor were three CD4 naive, three CD4 memory, two CD8 naive and one CD8 memory plate.

Trimming cost V 3 bases and J 5 bases, with 1 base left between them. Germline CDR1 reads SGHDN; CDR2 reads FVKESK. The CDR3 sequence is 10 residues long. An even split of each subset's genomic DNA across several immunoSEQ plates was performed. The input for sorted-subset replicate PCRs was approximately 190 ng DNA, about 30,000 T cell genomes. Method: immunoSEQ multiplex PCR; TCRdb's copy keeps in-frame clones and lacks some. The sample has 230,000 or so clones; 60% to 80% are singletons. For this clone: The same CDR3 also results from other DNA sequences found in this sample.

Sequenced: memory CD4+ T cells sorted from blood. The sample's subset: CD45RA-negative fraction. The origin of this receptor is a man aged 30 to 39 in good health. V gene TRBV14 combines with J gene TRBJ2-5; the D is unclear. The CDR3 protein is CASSQETQYF. CDR3 sequence (DNA): TGTGCCAGCAGCCAGGAGACCCAGTACTTC.